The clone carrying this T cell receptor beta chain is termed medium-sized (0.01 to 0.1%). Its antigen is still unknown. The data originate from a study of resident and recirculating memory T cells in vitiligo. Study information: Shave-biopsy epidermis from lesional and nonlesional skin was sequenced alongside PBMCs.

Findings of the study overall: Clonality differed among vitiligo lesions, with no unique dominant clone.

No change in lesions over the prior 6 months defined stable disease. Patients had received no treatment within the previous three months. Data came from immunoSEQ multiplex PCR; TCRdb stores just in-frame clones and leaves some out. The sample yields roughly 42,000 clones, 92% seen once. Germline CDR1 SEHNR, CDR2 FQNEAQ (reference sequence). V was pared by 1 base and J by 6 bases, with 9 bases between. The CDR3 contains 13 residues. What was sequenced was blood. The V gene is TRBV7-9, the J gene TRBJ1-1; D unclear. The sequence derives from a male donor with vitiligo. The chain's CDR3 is CASSLGESAEAFF. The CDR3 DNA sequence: TGTGCCAGCAGCTTAGGTGAATCGGCTGAAGCTTTCTTT.